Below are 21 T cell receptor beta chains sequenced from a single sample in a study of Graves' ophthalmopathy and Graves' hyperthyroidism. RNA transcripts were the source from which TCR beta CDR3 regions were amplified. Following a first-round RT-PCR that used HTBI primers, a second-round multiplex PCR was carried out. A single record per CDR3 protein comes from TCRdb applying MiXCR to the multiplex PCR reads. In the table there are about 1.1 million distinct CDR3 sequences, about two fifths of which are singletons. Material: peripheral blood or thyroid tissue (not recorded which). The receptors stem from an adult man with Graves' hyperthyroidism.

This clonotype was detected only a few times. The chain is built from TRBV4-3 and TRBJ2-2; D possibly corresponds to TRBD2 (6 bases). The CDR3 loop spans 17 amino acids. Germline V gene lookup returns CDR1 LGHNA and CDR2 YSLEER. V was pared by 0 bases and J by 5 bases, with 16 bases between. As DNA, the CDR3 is TGCGCCAGCAGCCAAGATCCGGAGGGCCGTGCAACCGGGGAGCTGTTTTTT. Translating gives CASSQDPEGRATGELFF.

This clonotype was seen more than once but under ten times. This CDR3 reads CASSQLGTGIYTF. The DNA for the CDR3 is TGCGCCAGCAGCCAACTGGGGACAGGGATCTACACCTTC. This chain connects TRBV4-1 to TRBJ1-2; TRBD1 aligns across 9 bases. Per the germline V gene, CDR1 is MGHRA and CDR2 is YSYEKL. V lost 2 bases, J lost 10 bases, and 5 bases stayed unmatched. CDR3 length: 13 residues.

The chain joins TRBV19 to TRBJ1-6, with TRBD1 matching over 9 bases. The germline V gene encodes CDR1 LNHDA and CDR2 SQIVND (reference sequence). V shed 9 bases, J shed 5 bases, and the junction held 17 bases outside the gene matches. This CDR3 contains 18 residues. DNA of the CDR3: TGTGCCAGCCCAACCGTAAAAACCGGGACAGGGAATAATTCACCCCTCCACTTT. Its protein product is CASPTVKTGTGNNSPLHF.

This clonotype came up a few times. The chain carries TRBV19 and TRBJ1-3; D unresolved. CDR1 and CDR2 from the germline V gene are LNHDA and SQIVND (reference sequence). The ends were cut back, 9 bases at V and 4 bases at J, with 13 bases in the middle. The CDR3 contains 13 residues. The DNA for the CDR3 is TGTGCCAGCGAAAGGGAGTCCGGAAACACCATATATTTT. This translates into CASERESGNTIYF.

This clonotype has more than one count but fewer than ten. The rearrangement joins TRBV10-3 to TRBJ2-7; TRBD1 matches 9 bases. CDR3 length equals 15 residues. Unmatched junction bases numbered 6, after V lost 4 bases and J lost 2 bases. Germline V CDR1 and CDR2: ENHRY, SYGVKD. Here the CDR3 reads CAISGRDRAPYEQYF. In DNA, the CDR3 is TGTGCCATCAGTGGGCGGGACAGGGCCCCCTACGAGCAGTACTTC.

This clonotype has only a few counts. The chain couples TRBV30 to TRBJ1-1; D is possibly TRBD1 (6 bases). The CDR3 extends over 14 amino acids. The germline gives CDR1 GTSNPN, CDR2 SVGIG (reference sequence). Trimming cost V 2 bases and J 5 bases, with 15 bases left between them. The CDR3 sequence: CAWSRWGRDTEAFF. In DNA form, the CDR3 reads TGTGCCTGGAGTAGGTGGGGGCGGGATACTGAAGCTTTCTTT.

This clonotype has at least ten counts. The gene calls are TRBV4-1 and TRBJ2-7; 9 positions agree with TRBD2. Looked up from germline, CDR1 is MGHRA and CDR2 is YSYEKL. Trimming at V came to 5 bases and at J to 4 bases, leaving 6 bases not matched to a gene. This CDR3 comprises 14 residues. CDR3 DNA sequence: TGCGCCAGCAGCTTATGGACTAGCGAGTACGAGCAGTACTTC. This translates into CASSLWTSEYEQYF.

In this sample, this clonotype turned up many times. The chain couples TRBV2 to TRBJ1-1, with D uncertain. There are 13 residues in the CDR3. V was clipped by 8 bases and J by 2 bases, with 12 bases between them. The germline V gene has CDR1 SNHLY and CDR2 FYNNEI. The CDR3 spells CASVDDGNTEAFF. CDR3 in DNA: TGTGCCAGCGTGGACGACGGAAACACTGAAGCTTTCTTT.

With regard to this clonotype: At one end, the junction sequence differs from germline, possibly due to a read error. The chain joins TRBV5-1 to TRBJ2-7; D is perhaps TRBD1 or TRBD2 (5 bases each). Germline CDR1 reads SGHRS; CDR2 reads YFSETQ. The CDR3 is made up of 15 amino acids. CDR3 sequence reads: CASSQVHPWGNEQYF. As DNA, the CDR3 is TGTGCCAGCAGCCAAGTCCACCCATGGGGGAACGAGCAGTACTTC.

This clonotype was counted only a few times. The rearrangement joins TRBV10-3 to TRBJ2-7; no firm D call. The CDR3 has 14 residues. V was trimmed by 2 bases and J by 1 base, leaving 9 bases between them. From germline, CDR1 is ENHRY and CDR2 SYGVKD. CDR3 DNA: TGTGCCATCAGTGAGGGAGTTCTTTCCTACGAGCAGTACTTC. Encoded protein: CAISEGVLSYEQYF.

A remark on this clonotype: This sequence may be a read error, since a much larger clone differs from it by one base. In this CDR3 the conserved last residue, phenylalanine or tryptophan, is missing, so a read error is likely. The CDR3 bases are TGTGCCAGCAGTTTGAATTTGGAAGCTCAGCCCCAGCATCTT. Its protein product is CASSLNLEAQPQHL. The chain links TRBV2 to TRBJ1-5, with D hard to call. The V gene lost 5 bases and the J gene lost 6 bases, with 14 bases spanning the gap. Per germline, CDR1 SNHLY and CDR2 FYNNEI. There are 14 residues in the CDR3.

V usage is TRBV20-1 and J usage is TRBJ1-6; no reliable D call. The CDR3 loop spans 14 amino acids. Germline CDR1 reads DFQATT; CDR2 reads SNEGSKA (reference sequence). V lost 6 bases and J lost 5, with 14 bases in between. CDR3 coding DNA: TGCAGTGCCGAGGCAGGCCTCGATAATTCACCCCTCCACTTT. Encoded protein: CSAEAGLDNSPLHF.

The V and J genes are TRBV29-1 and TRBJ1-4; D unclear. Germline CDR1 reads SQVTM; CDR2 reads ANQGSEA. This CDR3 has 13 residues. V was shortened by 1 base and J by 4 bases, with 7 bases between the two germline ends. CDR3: CSVEAGRNEKLFF. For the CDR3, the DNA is TGCAGCGTTGAAGCAGGTCGTAATGAAAAACTGTTTTTT. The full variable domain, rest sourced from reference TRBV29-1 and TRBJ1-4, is SAVISQKPSRDICQRGTSLTIQCQVDSQVTMMFWYRQQPGQSLTLIATANQGSEATYESGFVIDKFPISRPNLTFSTLTVSNMSPEDSSIYLCSVEAGRNEKLFFGSGTQLSVL.

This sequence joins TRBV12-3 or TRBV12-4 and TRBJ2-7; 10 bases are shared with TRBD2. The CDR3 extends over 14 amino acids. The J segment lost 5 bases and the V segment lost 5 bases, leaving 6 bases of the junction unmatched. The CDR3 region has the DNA TGTGCCAGCAGTGAAAGCGGGAGGGTGGACGAGCAGTACTTC. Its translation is CASSESGRVDEQYF.

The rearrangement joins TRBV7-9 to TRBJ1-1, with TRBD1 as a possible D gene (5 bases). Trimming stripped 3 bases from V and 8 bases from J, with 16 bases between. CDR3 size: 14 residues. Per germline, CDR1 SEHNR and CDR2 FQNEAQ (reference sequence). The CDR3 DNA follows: TGTGCCAGCAGCTTGTTCGACAGTTCCAGGGAAGCTTTCTTT. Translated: CASSLFDSSREAFF.

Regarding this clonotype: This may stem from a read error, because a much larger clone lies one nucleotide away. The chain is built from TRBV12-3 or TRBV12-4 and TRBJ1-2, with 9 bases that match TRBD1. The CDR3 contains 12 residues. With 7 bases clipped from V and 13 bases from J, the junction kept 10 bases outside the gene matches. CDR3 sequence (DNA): TGTGCCAGCATCCGGGACAGGGCCCTCTGCACCTTC. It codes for CASIRDRALCTF.

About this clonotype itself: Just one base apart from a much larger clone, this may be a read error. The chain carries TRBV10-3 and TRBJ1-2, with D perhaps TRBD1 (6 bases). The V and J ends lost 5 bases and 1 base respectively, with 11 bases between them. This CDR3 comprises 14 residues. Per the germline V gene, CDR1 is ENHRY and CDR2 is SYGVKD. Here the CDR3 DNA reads TGTGCCATCAGTTATGGACAGATTAACTATGGCTACACCTTC. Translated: CAISYGQINYGYTF.

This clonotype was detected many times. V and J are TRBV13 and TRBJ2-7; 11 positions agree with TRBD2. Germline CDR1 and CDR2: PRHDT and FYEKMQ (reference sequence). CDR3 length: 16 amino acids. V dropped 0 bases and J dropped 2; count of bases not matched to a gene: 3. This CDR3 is CASSLGLAGGAYEQYF. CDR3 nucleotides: TGTGCCAGCAGCTTAGGCCTAGCGGGAGGAGCCTACGAGCAGTACTTC.

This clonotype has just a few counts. The CDR3 bases are TGCGCCAGCAGCTTACTCCCGGACTTTCACTACGAGCAGTACTTC. This translates into CASSLLPDFHYEQYF. The chain has TRBV4-3 and TRBJ2-7, with D maybe TRBD2 (5 bases). The CDR3 extends over 15 amino acids. V was pared by 5 bases and J by 3 bases, with 17 bases between. CDR1 is LGHNA and CDR2 is YSLEER in the germline V gene.

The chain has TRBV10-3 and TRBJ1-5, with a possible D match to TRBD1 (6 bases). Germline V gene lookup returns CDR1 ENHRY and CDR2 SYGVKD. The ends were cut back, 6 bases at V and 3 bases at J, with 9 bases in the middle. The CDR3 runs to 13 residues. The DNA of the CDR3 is TGTGCCATCAGGGACAGTTCCAATCAGCCCCAGCATTTT. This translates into CAIRDSSNQPQHF.

The CDR3, as DNA: TGTGCCAGCAGCCTCCAGGGTTGCACAGATACGCAGTATTTT. Its protein is CASSLQGCTDTQYF. This rearrangement joins TRBV7-2 to TRBJ2-3; D is possibly TRBD1 (5 bases). Trimming removed 5 bases at V and 1 base at J, with 10 bases between. The germline CDR1 and CDR2 sequences are SGHTA and FQGNSA. This CDR3 is built from 14 residues. Drawing the rest from reference TRBV7-2 and TRBJ2-3, the complete variable domain is GAGVSQSPSNKVTEKGKDVELRCDPISGHTALYWYRQSLGQGLEFLIYFQGNSAPDKSGLPSDRFSAERTGGSVSTLTIQRTQQEDSAVYLCASSLQGCTDTQYFGPGTRLTVL.